The T cell receptor (beta chain) described here comes from a study of blood T cell repertoires in COVID-19. Study summary: The United States, Italy and Spain were the sources of the acute and convalescent COVID-19 samples. PBMCs, B-cell-depleted T cells, or T cells provided the cDNA or gDNA that made up the material.

The germline gives CDR1 SGHRS, CDR2 YFSETQ. V lost 1 base and J lost 4; bases outside the gene matches: 20. There are 21 residues in the CDR3. Authors' analysis steps: How many nucleated cells were present was estimated from reference gene primer amplification. Measured with immunoSEQ multiplex PCR; TCRdb has only the in-frame clones, and not every one. V and J calls plus clone size are reproduced from that table; the DNA served to infer D and trimming. Of 200,000 to 300,000 clones in the sample, 80% to 90% were seen once. What was sequenced was peripheral blood. This chain joins TRBV5-1 and TRBJ2-3, with 11 bases lining up with TRBD2. The receptor comes from a woman in her seventies with acute or convalescent COVID-19. CDR3 region: CASSLYSRIGLAGGPPDTQYF. CDR3 bases: TGCGCCAGCAGCTTGTATAGTCGAATTGGATTAGCGGGGGGGCCCCCAGATACGCAGTATTTT. Full variable domain (remainder filled in from reference TRBV5-1 and TRBJ2-3): KAGVTQTPRYLIKTRGQQVTLSCSPISGHRSVSWYQQTPGQGLQFLFEYFSETQRNKGNFPGRFSGRQFSNSRSEMNVSTLELGDSALYLCASSLYSRIGLAGGPPDTQYFGPGTRLTVL.